Sequencing of this TCR beta chain was carried out in a study of T cells in Graves' hyperthyroidism and ophthalmopathy. The V end was cut by 4 bases, the J end by 0 bases, with 9 bases between. Germline CDR1 is MNHEY and CDR2 is SMNVEV (reference sequence). This CDR3 is 15 amino acids long. The table lists this clonotype with many counts. With a duration under 2 months, the hyperthyroidism was newly diagnosed in patients aged 18 to 65. TCR beta CDR3 regions were amplified from RNA. TCR CDR3 underwent first-round RT-PCR with the HTBI primer set. MiXCR was run by TCRdb on the multiplex PCR reads, yielding one entry per CDR3 protein. The sample carries more than 300,000 distinct CDR3 sequences, 17% recorded once.

The source material was blood. This sequence was found in a woman aged 25 to 39 with Graves' hyperthyroidism that later progressed to Graves' ophthalmopathy. The rearrangement uses TRBV27 and TRBJ2-2; D may be TRBD1 (5 bases). DNA of the CDR3: TGTGCCAGCAGTTCCTCGACAGCGAACACCGGGGAGCTGTTTTTT. Translation: CASSSSTANTGELFF.